This T cell receptor beta chain was captured in a study of T cells in Graves' hyperthyroidism and ophthalmopathy. A patient was excluded if there was uncontrolled infection, other autoimmune disease, pregnancy or lactation. Researchers amplified the TCR beta CDR3 regions from RNA transcripts. An initial round of RT-PCR targeting the TCR CDR3 relied on the HTBI primer set. TCRdb processed the multiplex PCR reads anew with MiXCR; each CDR3 protein has one entry. The repertoire holds roughly 500,000 distinct CDR3 sequences, with about half as singletons. The length of the CDR3 is 14 residues. V was cut by 5 bases and J by 7 bases, with 17 bases left in between. Germline CDR1 reads SGHVS; CDR2 reads FNYEAQ.

This receptor was identified in an adult woman with Graves' disease, either hyperthyroidism or ophthalmopathy (not recorded which). Sequences were obtained from peripheral blood or thyroid tissue (not recorded which). The chain carries TRBV7-6 and TRBJ2-5; tentative D call: TRBD1 (6 bases). The DNA for the CDR3 is TGTGCCAGCAGCCCCCGGGCGGCAGGGGCGACCCAGTACTTC. It encodes CASSPRAAGATQYF.